The rows below give T cell receptor beta chains drawn from one sample of a study of beta chain features in type 1 diabetes. Sequenced by immunoSEQ multiplex PCR; TCRdb stores in-frame clones only, minus some. The table lists roughly 140,000 clones, about 51% of them singletons. Sample: Tregs from blood. All receptors come from a man younger than 35 in good health. CDR3s include the opening cysteine and the closing phenylalanine or tryptophan. The D gene is left open where the match is weak. Clone size, where shown, is once, few, many, or a class for clones that have expanded.

NA	TRBV6-5	TRBJ2-7	NA	CASSQDSWNEQYF	TGTGCCAGCAGCCAGGACAGTTGGAACGAGCAGTACTTC
TRBD1	TRBV19	TRBJ1-2	few	CASSDRGDGYTF	TGTGCCAGTAGCGACAGGGGAGATGGCTACACCTTC
TRBD2	TRBV9	TRBJ2-1	NA	CASTPSIGGRGPYNEQFF	TGTGCCAGCACCCCGTCAATAGGCGGGAGAGGACCCTACAATGAGCAGTTCTTC
NA	TRBV25-1	TRBJ1-1	NA	CASSENRNTEAFF	TGTGCCAGCAGTGAAAACAGGAACACTGAAGCTTTCTTT
TRBD2	TRBV4-1	TRBJ2-1	NA	CASSQDEVRLAAENSYNEQFF	TGCGCCAGCAGCCAAGACGAGGTGAGACTAGCGGCAGAGAACTCCTACAATGAGCAGTTCTTC
NA	TRBV4-2	TRBJ2-7	few	CASSQRGRVEQYF	TGTGCCAGCAGCCAGAGGGGGAGGGTCGAGCAGTACTTC
NA	TRBV5-4	TRBJ1-1	NA	CASSPGQKNTEAFF	TGTGCCAGCAGCCCGGGACAAAAGAACACTGAAGCTTTCTTT
NA	TRBV15	TRBJ2-7	NA	CATSRDLSRGIGYEQYF	TGTGCCACCAGCAGAGATCTATCCAGGGGAATAGGGTACGAGCAGTACTTC
NA	TRBV28	TRBJ2-7	NA	CASSSFYEQYF	TGTGCCAGCAGTTCGTTCTACGAGCAGTACTTC
TRBD1	TRBV6-1	TRBJ1-2	few	CASSEPPGQGTLPF	TGTGCCAGCAGTGAGCCTCCGGGACAGGGGACGCTACCCTTC
TRBD2	TRBV6-5	TRBJ2-7	NA	CASSLRTSGGLYEQYF	TGTGCCAGCAGTTTGCGGACTAGCGGGGGACTCTACGAGCAGTACTTC
TRBD1	TRBV19	TRBJ2-6	few	CASSISVAGGRDGANVLTF	TGTGCCAGTAGTATTAGTGTCGCAGGGGGCCGGGACGGGGCCAACGTCCTGACTTTC
NA	TRBV7-2	TRBJ2-7	NA	CASSLDGAQGYEQYF	TGTGCCAGCAGCTTAGATGGGGCCCAGGGCTACGAGCAGTACTTC
NA	TRBV10-3	TRBJ1-1	few	CAISPRQGMNTEAFF	TGTGCCATCAGCCCCCGGCAGGGTATGAACACTGAAGCTTTCTTT
NA	TRBV18	TRBJ2-7	few	CASSAGTFFSYEQYF	TGTGCCAGCTCGGCCGGGACATTTTTCTCCTACGAGCAGTACTTC
TRBD1	TRBV6-6	TRBJ1-5	NA	CASSSRTGAAGQPQHF	TGTGCCAGCAGTAGCCGGACAGGGGCGGCAGGACAGCCCCAGCATTTT
NA	TRBV5-4	TRBJ1-4	NA	CASSPRQDNEKLFF	TGTGCCAGCAGCCCACGTCAGGATAATGAAAAACTGTTTTTT
NA	TRBV2	TRBJ1-5	few	CASSGTPHSNQPQHF	TGTGCCAGCAGCGGGACACCTCATAGCAATCAGCCCCAGCATTTT
NA	TRBV7-7	TRBJ2-1	few	CASSLAPAGQSNEQFF	TGTGCTAGCAGCTTAGCCCCCGCGGGACAGTCCAATGAGCAGTTCTTC
TRBD1	TRBV19	TRBJ2-7	NA	CASSNRGQGLYEQYF	TGTGCCAGTAGTAATAGGGGACAGGGTCTCTACGAGCAGTACTTC
TRBD1	TRBV6-6	TRBJ2-1	NA	CASSNRDRGPNEQFF	TGTGCCAGCAGTAACCGGGACAGGGGCCCCAATGAGCAGTTCTTC
NA	TRBV7-2	TRBJ1-2	few	CASSLVAASVRLGYTF	TGTGCCAGCAGCTTAGTGGCCGCCTCGGTTCGACTTGGCTACACCTTC
NA	TRBV5-6	TRBJ1-2	NA	CASSRGMNYGYTF	TGTGCCAGCAGCCGGGGGATGAACTATGGCTACACCTTC
NA	TRBV9	TRBJ2-5	NA	CASSPSSVQETQYF	TGTGCCAGCAGCCCTTCTAGCGTTCAAGAGACCCAGTACTTC
TRBD1	TRBV11-2	TRBJ1-5	NA	CASSLVGGINQPQHF	TGTGCCAGCAGCTTAGTAGGGGGCATCAATCAGCCCCAGCATTTT
TRBD1	TRBV7-6	TRBJ2-3	NA	CASSPTGIADTQYF	TGTGCCAGCAGCCCGACAGGGATCGCAGATACGCAGTATTTT
TRBD2	TRBV30	TRBJ2-1	NA	CAWSARGALSGSLVEQFF	TGTGCCTGGAGTGCACGTGGGGCGCTGAGCGGGAGTTTAGTTGAGCAGTTCTTC
TRBD1	TRBV5-1	TRBJ2-3	NA	CASSYRTGGTDTQYF	TGCGCCAGCAGCTACCGGACAGGTGGAACAGATACGCAGTATTTT
TRBD1	TRBV6-1	TRBJ2-7	NA	CASSAFSRTGYQQYF	TGTGCCAGCAGTGCCTTCTCCCGGACAGGGTACCAGCAGTACTTC
TRBD2	TRBV29-1	TRBJ2-1	NA	CSVVISGLANNEQFF	TGCAGCGTTGTAATTTCGGGACTAGCGAACAATGAGCAGTTCTTC
NA	TRBV7-9	TRBJ2-7	NA	CASSSGTYEQYF	TGTGCCAGCAGCTCCGGGACCTACGAGCAGTACTTC
NA	TRBV28	TRBJ2-7	few	CASRVSRRLTYEQYF	TGTGCCAGCAGAGTTTCTAGGAGACTGACCTACGAGCAGTACTTC
NA	TRBV29-1	TRBJ2-7	NA	CSVRRTGSYEQYF	TGCAGCGTTCGAAGGACGGGAAGCTACGAGCAGTACTTC
TRBD2	TRBV7-3	TRBJ2-3	NA	CASSLTSGTDTQYF	TGTGCCAGCAGCTTGACTAGCGGCACAGATACGCAGTATTTT
NA	TRBV7-2	TRBJ2-1	few	CASSQGPLNYNEQFF	TGTGCCAGCAGCCAGGGTCCCCTAAACTACAATGAGCAGTTCTTC
TRBD1	TRBV30	TRBJ1-1	NA	CAWRTVRGDTEAFF	TGTGCCTGGCGGACAGTCAGGGGGGACACTGAAGCTTTCTTT
NA	TRBV6-1	TRBJ1-1	few	CASTRGKAANTEAFF	TGTGCCAGCACGAGGGGGAAAGCGGCGAACACTGAAGCTTTCTTT
TRBD1	TRBV5-8	TRBJ1-4	few	CASSYRQGNEKLFF	TGTGCCAGCAGCTATCGACAGGGGAATGAAAAACTGTTTTTT
NA	TRBV7-9	TRBJ2-7	few	CASSLDDGKLNF	TGTGCCAGCAGCTTAGACGACGGGAAGCTCAACTTC
NA	TRBV7-6	TRBJ2-5	NA	CASSLRGETQYF	TGTGCCAGCAGCTTACGAGGGGAGACCCAGTACTTC
NA	TRBV28	TRBJ2-7	NA	CASSLGGTYEQYF	TGTGCCAGCAGTTTAGGCGGGACCTACGAGCAGTACTTC
NA	TRBV6-6	TRBJ2-1	NA	CASNTGLSLGEQFF	TGTGCCAGCAATACGGGACTCTCATTAGGTGAGCAGTTCTTC
NA	TRBV10-3	TRBJ1-2	few	CAISILQESQLGYGYTF	TGTGCCATCAGTATTTTACAGGAGTCCCAATTGGGCTATGGCTACACCTTC
NA	TRBV30	TRBJ2-5	few	CAWAYGSIPQETQYF	TGTGCCTGGGCCTACGGGAGTATCCCCCAAGAGACCCAGTACTTC
TRBD2	TRBV29-1	TRBJ2-5	NA	CSVEGLGLREQYF	TGCAGCGTTGAGGGACTAGGGCTTCGTGAGCAGTACTTC
TRBD1	TRBV5-1	TRBJ2-5	NA	CASSWGDREKTQYF	TGCGCCAGCAGCTGGGGGGACAGGGAAAAGACCCAGTACTTC